Reported below is one T cell receptor beta chain. The record originates from a study of blood T cell repertoires in COVID-19. In the original workflow: How many nucleated cells were present was estimated from reference gene primer amplification. Clones were sequenced by immunoSEQ multiplex PCR, and TCRdb holds only the in-frame ones, with some missing. That table supplies the V and J calls and clone size; D and trimming were determined from the DNA. The sample contains about 180,000 clones, 78% of which appear only once. Self-reported history from a screening survey and questionnaire set each donor's cohort. Recovery among Cohort 3 donors was established by two negative PCRs, clearance, or symptom resolution. Germline V gene lookup returns CDR1 KGHDR and CDR2 SFDVKD. CDR3 size: 10 residues. Trimming left V 8 bases short and J 10 bases short, with 8 bases between.

The receptor's source is a woman between 45 and 65 years old who had recovered from COVID-19. The sequenced sample was PBMCs or T cells enriched from blood (not recorded which). The rearrangement links TRBV24-1 to TRBJ1-5; D may be TRBD1 (5 bases). CDR3: CATTRGPQHF. The CDR3 DNA reads TGTGCCACCACAAGGGGACCCCAGCATTTT.